A single sample gave rise to the 20 T cell receptor beta chains below, sequenced in a study of T cell repertoires in ileal Crohn's disease. Method: immunoSEQ multiplex PCR; TCRdb's copy keeps in-frame clones and lacks some. This table holds about 17,000 clones, less than 90% found once. Specimen: ileal tissue. These receptors were collected from an adult with Crohn's disease.

The chain recombines TRBV7-9 with TRBJ2-7; D might be TRBD1 (5 bases). V lost 1 base, J lost 0 bases, and 7 bases lay in between. Germline V gives CDR1 SEHNR, CDR2 FQNEAQ (reference sequence). The CDR3 is 14 residues long. Here the CDR3 reads CASSLGDSSYEQYF. DNA for the CDR3: TGTGCCAGCAGCTTAGGAGACAGCTCCTACGAGCAGTACTTC.

Notes on this clone: The junction differs from germline at one of its ends, possibly a read error. Other DNA sequences in the same sample also yield this CDR3. J is TRBJ1-6 and V is TRBV2, with 8 bases lining up with TRBD1. From germline, CDR1 is SNHLY and CDR2 FYNNEI. This CDR3 is 13 amino acids long. CDR3 amino acids: CAGRTGNNSPLHF. CDR3 bases: TGTGCCGGCAGGACAGGGAATAATTCCCCCCTCCACTTT.

J is TRBJ2-3 and V is TRBV2; a weak D match, TRBD1 (6 bases). The CDR3 sequence is 15 residues long. The V gene's germline CDR1 is SNHLY and CDR2 FYNNEI. V was cut by 5 bases and J by 1 base, with 13 bases left in between. Here the CDR3 reads CASSPQGYGTDTQYF. DNA of the CDR3: TGTGCCAGCAGTCCCCAGGGGTACGGCACAGATACGCAGTATTTT.

The chain combines TRBV5-4 with TRBJ2-5; 8 bases match TRBD1. The DNA matches TRBJ2-7 better at its end, which makes the J call doubtful. The CDR3 is 15 amino acids. Germline V lookup: CDR1 SGHNT, CDR2 YYREEE (reference sequence). CDR3 nucleotides: TGTGCCAGCAGCTTGGGTATCGGACAGGGCTACGAGCAGTACTTC. The encoded protein is CASSLGIGQGYEQYF.

The chain's CDR3 is CASSPAGERGNTGELFF. The CDR3 DNA reads TGTGCCAGCTCACCAGCCGGCGAGCGGGGGAACACCGGGGAGCTGTTTTTT. The chain recombines TRBV18 with TRBJ2-2, with 7 bases fitting TRBD2. The germline CDR1 and CDR2 sequences are KGHSH and LQKENI. The CDR3 length is 17 residues. Trimming removed 2 bases from V and 1 base from J; junction bases left unmatched: 7.

A single count supports this clone. J is TRBJ1-1 and V is TRBV19, with 10 positions matching TRBD1. The V gene end was trimmed by 8 bases and the J gene end by 3 bases; junction bases not matched to a gene: 6. The CDR3 length is 14 residues. Germline V gene data show CDR1 as LNHDA and CDR2 as SQIVND (reference sequence). CDR3 region: CASDQGQGYTEAFF. The CDR3 nucleotides read TGTGCCAGTGATCAGGGACAGGGGTACACTGAAGCTTTCTTT.

V gene TRBV5-6 combines with J gene TRBJ1-2; the D is unclear. CDR1 and CDR2 (germline): SGHDT, YYEEEE. The CDR3 has 14 amino acids. Trimming left V 2 bases short and J 2 bases short, with 10 bases between. CDR3 DNA: TGTGCCAGCAGCTTCAAACGGGGAAACTATGGCTACACCTTC. Protein: CASSFKRGNYGYTF.

V and J are TRBV11-2 and TRBJ1-6; TRBD1 matches 7 bases. V lost 3 bases and J lost 10; bases outside the gene matches: 6. CDR3 length: 14 amino acids. Germline V CDR1 and CDR2: SGHAT, FQNNGV. CDR3 amino acids: CASSFQGDYSPLHF. In nucleotides, the CDR3 is TGTGCCAGCAGCTTTCAGGGGGATTACTCACCCCTCCACTTT.

V and J are TRBV6-1 and TRBJ1-3, with D maybe TRBD1 (5 bases). In germline, CDR1 is MNHNS, CDR2 SASEGT. Deletions cut 1 base from V and 5 bases from J, with 21 bases between. The CDR3 loop spans 18 amino acids. The CDR3 DNA sequence: TGTGCCAGCAGTGAAGTGGGTCTTGGGACTCCGAAAAGAAACACCATATATTTT. Its protein is CASSEVGLGTPKRNTIYF.

The chain links TRBV5-1 to TRBJ1-2, with D possibly matching TRBD1 (6 bases). CDR3 length: 14 amino acids. CDR1 is SGHRS and CDR2 is YFSETQ in the germline V gene. The V and J ends lost 7 bases and 0 bases respectively, with 13 bases between them. In nucleotides, the CDR3 is TGCGCCAGCGCCCAGGGGCGAGCTAACTATGGCTACACCTTC. Encoded protein: CASAQGRANYGYTF.

This clone was detected once. The chain is built from TRBV7-6 and TRBJ1-3, with a possible D match to TRBD1 (5 bases). CDR1 and CDR2 (germline): SGHVS, FNYEAQ. The CDR3 loop spans 14 amino acids. V lost 2 bases, J lost 3 bases, and 8 bases lay in between. The CDR3 sequence: CASSLQGIGNTIYF. For the CDR3, the DNA is TGTGCCAGCAGCTTACAGGGTATTGGAAACACCATATATTTT.

The chain joins TRBV19 to TRBJ1-1; 9 bases match TRBD1. V trimming: 5 bases; J trimming: 6 bases; junction bases outside the gene matches: 7. The germline V gene encodes CDR1 LNHDA and CDR2 SQIVND (reference sequence). The CDR3 totals 14 residues. In DNA form, the CDR3 reads TGTGCCAGTAGTTCCCGAACAGGGGGCCCTGAAGCTTTCTTT. Its translation is CASSSRTGGPEAFF.

The V call is TRBV5-1, the J call TRBJ1-1, with D tentatively TRBD1 (6 bases). The V and J ends lost 0 bases and 3 bases respectively, with 9 bases between them. Germline V gives CDR1 SGHRS, CDR2 YFSETQ. The CDR3 has 14 residues. The CDR3 DNA follows: TGCGCCAGCAGCTTGGGGACAGATTACACTGAAGCTTTCTTT. Its translation is CASSLGTDYTEAFF.

The V gene is TRBV19, the J gene TRBJ1-3, with D possibly TRBD1 on 5 matching bases. CDR1 LNHDA and CDR2 SQIVND come from the germline V gene (reference sequence). Trimming pared 4 bases from V and 0 bases from J, leaving 16 bases between. This CDR3 spans 17 amino acids. In DNA form, the CDR3 reads TGTGCCAGTAGTACCCGACAGAAATTCTACTCTGGAAACACCATATATTTT. This encodes CASSTRQKFYSGNTIYF. The complete variable domain, with remaining parts taken from reference TRBV19 and TRBJ1-3, reads DGGITQSPKYLFRKEGQNVTLSCEQNLNHDAMYWYRQDPGQGLRLIYYSQIVNDFQKGDIAEGYSVSREKKESFPLTVTSAQKNPTAFYLCASSTRQKFYSGNTIYFGEGSWLTVV.

The V gene is TRBV5-1, the J gene TRBJ1-5, with D possibly matching TRBD1 (6 bases). V shed 3 bases and J shed 4 bases, with 14 bases lying between them. Germline V gene lookup returns CDR1 SGHRS and CDR2 YFSETQ. CDR3 length equals 15 residues. The CDR3 region has the DNA TGCGCCAGCAGCTCAACAGGACAGATTAATCAGCCCCAGCATTTT. Encoded protein: CASSSTGQINQPQHF.

CDR3 region: CASSPRLASGGLDTQYF. DNA for the CDR3: TGTGCCAGCAGCCCACGACTGGCTAGCGGGGGGCTAGATACGCAGTATTTT. V gene TRBV9 combines with J gene TRBJ2-3; TRBD2 matches 11 bases. CDR3 length: 17 amino acids. Per the germline V gene, CDR1 is SGDLS and CDR2 is YYNGEE. V was pared by 4 bases and J by 5 bases, with 12 bases of the junction left unmatched.

The chain has TRBV4-2 and TRBJ1-4; 10 bases are a match to TRBD1. CDR3 length: 17 amino acids. Germline V CDR1 and CDR2: LGHNA, YNFKEQ. Unmatched junction bases numbered 11, after V lost 1 base and J lost 9 bases. CDR3 loop: CASSQGSTGTGVKKLFF. DNA of the CDR3: TGTGCCAGCAGCCAAGGATCTACGGGGACAGGGGTCAAAAAACTGTTTTTT.

The rearrangement uses TRBV5-1 and TRBJ1-4, with D possibly matching TRBD1 (5 bases). Germline V gene sequence: CDR1 SGHRS, CDR2 YFSETQ. The CDR3 contains 14 residues. Trimming removed 3 bases from V and 8 bases from J, with 14 bases in between. CDR3 sequence: CASSSDLREEKLFF. Written as DNA, the CDR3 is TGCGCCAGCAGCTCGGACCTCAGGGAAGAAAAACTGTTTTTT.

This clone has just a few counts. This sequence joins TRBV7-2 and TRBJ1-6, with D possibly being TRBD1 (5 bases). This CDR3 spans 16 amino acids. Trimming removed 5 bases from V and 5 bases from J, with 16 bases in between. The germline gives CDR1 SGHTA, CDR2 FQGNSA. CDR3 coding DNA: TGTGCCAGCAGCACCAGGAGGAGGGGAAATAATTCACCCCTCCACTTT. Protein product: CASSTRRRGNNSPLHF.

This chain joins TRBV6-5 and TRBJ2-1; 8 bases line up with TRBD2. Germline-derived CDR1 and CDR2 are MNHEY and SVGAGI. The CDR3 length is 15 residues. The V segment lost 6 bases and the J segment 1 base; nucleotides outside the gene matches: 5. CDR3 region: CASRRGGPSYNEQFF. As DNA, the CDR3 is TGTGCCAGCAGACGGGGGGGCCCGTCCTACAATGAGCAGTTCTTC.